The next 26 T cell receptor beta chains were all read from a single sample in a study of glioma-infiltrating T cells after dendritic cell vaccination listed by TCRdb under 2016. The library was made by the immunoSEQ multiplex PCR assay. TCRdb limited this immuneACCESS table to in-frame rearrangements with V and J called. A share of clones is missing; checked studies link under half to unresolved V genes, and the rest is unexplained. For this sample there are 75,000 to 100,000 clones; roughly 83% appear just once. The top ten constitute over 5% of the sample. The input for sequencing was blood, taken before dendritic cell vaccination. Receptors originate from a human donor with glioblastoma.

This chain joins TRBV5-1 and TRBJ2-7; D unclear. The CDR3 has 12 residues. Deletions cut 6 bases from V and 3 bases from J, with 10 bases between. Per the germline V gene, CDR1 is SGHRS and CDR2 is YFSETQ. The CDR3 nucleotides are TGCGCCAGCAATGGCGGTCTCTACGAGCAGTACTTC. Its translation is CASNGGLYEQYF.

As for this clone: At the DNA level, this CDR3 is encoded by other sequences in the same sample as well. The chain is built from TRBV5-6 and TRBJ1-3; D not certain. The CDR3 is 13 amino acids. V shed 3 bases and J shed 3 bases, with 7 bases lying between them. Germline V gene data show CDR1 as SGHDT and CDR2 as YYEEEE. The CDR3 protein is CASSSRIGNTIYF. CDR3 nucleotide sequence: TGTGCCAGCAGCTCCAGAATTGGAAACACCATATATTTT.

This chain connects TRBV19 to TRBJ2-7, with 8 bases that match TRBD1. The ends lost 5 bases at V and 0 bases at J; junction bases unmatched: 9. The CDR3 sequence is 16 residues long. Germline assignment: CDR1 LNHDA and CDR2 SQIVND (reference sequence). The CDR3, as DNA: TGTGCCAGTAGTTCCCGATCAGGGGGCCACTCCTACGAGCAGTACTTC. Translated, it gives CASSSRSGGHSYEQYF.

V and J are TRBV4-2 and TRBJ2-1, with 12 positions matching TRBD2. Germline lookup yields CDR1 LGHNA and CDR2 YNFKEQ. Unmatched junction bases numbered 8, after V lost 0 bases and J lost 8 bases. The CDR3 extends over 17 amino acids. CDR3 DNA: TGTGCCAGCAGCCAAGATCGGCTAGCGGGAGGGGTTGATGAGCAGTTCTTC. Protein sequence: CASSQDRLAGGVDEQFF.

The rearrangement uses TRBV5-4 and TRBJ1-2; TRBD1 might be the D (5 bases). Trimming shortened V by 0 bases and J by 3 bases, and 12 bases separated the two germline ends. Germline CDR1 SGHNT, CDR2 YYREEE (reference sequence). The CDR3 length is 15 residues. The CDR3 reads CASSLEWGGDYGYTF. CDR3 DNA sequence: TGTGCCAGCAGCTTGGAGTGGGGCGGGGACTATGGCTACACCTTC.

The V gene is TRBV5-8, the J gene TRBJ2-1; TRBD2 aligns across 7 bases. J was trimmed by 7 bases and V by 0 bases; bases with no gene match: 7. This CDR3 is 15 amino acids long. Germline loops: CDR1 SGHTS, CDR2 YDEGEE. The CDR3 nucleotides read TGTGCCAGCAGCTTGGTCGGGAGGTCCGGGAATGAGCAGTTCTTC. This gives the protein CASSLVGRSGNEQFF.

V gene TRBV27 combines with J gene TRBJ2-1; TRBD1 matches at 7 bases. Losses at the gene ends were 0 bases for V and 4 bases for J; bases not matched to a gene: 0. The CDR3 loop spans 14 amino acids. The germline V gene encodes CDR1 MNHEY and CDR2 SMNVEV (reference sequence). The CDR3 region has the DNA TGTGCCAGCAGTTTATCGGGACAGTACAATGAGCAGTTCTTC. This codes for CASSLSGQYNEQFF.

The chain links TRBV6-1 to TRBJ2-4, with 7 bases aligning to TRBD1. V lost 8 bases to trimming and J lost 6 bases; unmatched junction nucleotides: 7. Germline lookup yields CDR1 MNHNS and CDR2 SASEGT. CDR3 size: 13 residues. CDR3 nucleotides: TGTGCCAGCGGGACAGTTAACCTAAACATTCAGTACTTC. This gives the protein CASGTVNLNIQYF.

The CDR3 reads CASREQGARNTEAFF. The CDR3 DNA sequence: TGTGCCAGCAGGGAACAGGGGGCGCGAAACACTGAAGCTTTCTTT. The chain has TRBV27 and TRBJ1-1, with TRBD1 matching 9 bases. The CDR3 runs 15 residues. Germline CDR1 and CDR2: MNHEY and SMNVEV (reference sequence). The ends lost 6 bases at V and 2 bases at J; junction bases unmatched: 7.

The V gene is TRBV9, the J gene TRBJ2-5; 9 bases agree with TRBD1. The J call may be faulty, since TRBJ2-7 better matches the DNA end. The V gene's germline CDR1 is SGDLS and CDR2 YYNGEE. The CDR3 runs to 16 residues. CDR3 region: CASSAIGQGNFGEQYF. In DNA form, the CDR3 reads TGTGCCAGCAGCGCCATAGGACAGGGGAATTTCGGCGAGCAGTACTTC.

The J gene is TRBJ1-6, the V gene TRBV2, with D possibly being TRBD1 (5 bases). Germline values: CDR1 SNHLY, CDR2 FYNNEI. Trimming took off 4 bases at V and 5 bases at J, with 9 bases between the two ends. The CDR3 has 14 amino acids. The CDR3: CASSGTRDNSPLHF. CDR3 DNA sequence: TGTGCCAGCAGTGGGACACGAGATAATTCACCCCTCCACTTT. Variable domain in full (rest from reference TRBV2 and TRBJ1-6): EPEVTQTPSHQVTQMGQEVILRCVPISNHLYFYWYRQILGQKVEFLVSFYNNEISEKSEIFDDQFSVERPDGSNFTLKIRSTKLEDSAMYFCASSGTRDNSPLHFGNGTRLTVT.

V is TRBV7-3 and J is TRBJ2-1; 9 nucleotides line up with TRBD2. The germline CDR1 and CDR2 sequences are SGHTA and FQGTGA. The junction had 6 bases not matched to a gene; V was cut back by 1 base and J by 8 bases. The CDR3 extends over 15 amino acids. The CDR3 protein is CASSLIGGGVHEQFF. CDR3 nucleotide sequence: TGTGCCAGCAGCTTAATTGGCGGGGGGGTCCATGAGCAGTTCTTC.

The gene calls are TRBV5-1 and TRBJ1-4; 9 bases agree with TRBD1. There are 15 residues in the CDR3. V lost 4 bases and J lost 6; bases outside the gene matches: 7. Germline loops: CDR1 SGHRS, CDR2 YFSETQ. Here the CDR3 reads CASSTTGGAYEKLFF. DNA of the CDR3: TGCGCCAGCAGCACCACAGGGGGCGCATATGAAAAACTGTTTTTT. Combining the CDR3 with reference TRBV5-1 and TRBJ1-4 gives the whole variable domain KAGVTQTPRYLIKTRGQQVTLSCSPISGHRSVSWYQQTPGQGLQFLFEYFSETQRNKGNFPGRFSGRQFSNSRSEMNVSTLELGDSALYLCASSTTGGAYEKLFFGSGTQLSVL.

The rearrangement links TRBV27 to TRBJ1-5; 10 positions agree with TRBD1. J gave up 9 bases and V 4 bases, and 9 bases lay outside the gene matches. This CDR3 comprises 15 residues. Germline CDR1 MNHEY, CDR2 SMNVEV (reference sequence). This chain's CDR3 is CASSSSGTGVRPQHF. The CDR3 bases are TGTGCCAGCAGTTCTTCCGGGACAGGGGTTAGGCCCCAGCATTTT.

This rearrangement joins TRBV11-2 to TRBJ2-1; 12 nucleotides line up with TRBD2. Germline assignment: CDR1 SGHAT and CDR2 FQNNGV. V shed 4 bases and J 9 bases; nucleotides not matched to a gene: 7. This CDR3 is 15 amino acids long. The CDR3 DNA follows: TGTGCCAGCAGCTCTCTGGGACTAGCGGGCGCTGAGCAGTTCTTC. Amino acid sequence: CASSSLGLAGAEQFF.

This clone occurred a few times. This chain connects TRBV28 to TRBJ2-2; 12 positions agree with TRBD2. V was pared by 6 bases and J by 1 base, with 18 bases of the junction left unmatched. CDR1 and CDR2 from the germline V gene are MDHEN and SYDVKM. CDR3 length: 21 residues. The DNA of the CDR3 is TGTGCCAGCAGCGGCTTCAATTTCGGACTAGCGGGGAGAATGAACACCGGGGAGCTGTTTTTT. Translating it yields CASSGFNFGLAGRMNTGELFF. The complete variable domain, with remaining parts taken from reference TRBV28 and TRBJ2-2, reads DVKVTQSSRYLVKRTGEKVFLECVQDMDHENMFWYRQDPGLGLRLIYFSYDVKMKEKGDIPEGYSVSREKKERFSLILESASTNQTSMYLCASSGFNFGLAGRMNTGELFFGEGSRLTVL.

The chain uses TRBV19 and TRBJ1-1; a possible D gene is TRBD1 (5 bases). The germline V gene encodes CDR1 LNHDA and CDR2 SQIVND (reference sequence). The CDR3 has 13 amino acids. Trimming cost V 2 bases and J 4 bases, with 8 bases left between them. This chain's CDR3 is CASSIYRTTEAFF. CDR3 DNA: TGTGCCAGTAGTATATACAGGACCACTGAAGCTTTCTTT.

This sequence joins TRBV5-1 and TRBJ2-3; 8 bases map to TRBD2. The CDR3 contains 15 residues. Germline V lookup: CDR1 SGHRS, CDR2 YFSETQ. V lost 3 bases to trimming and J lost 8 bases; unmatched junction nucleotides: 11. CDR3 residues: CASSSTNGGAGTQYF. DNA of the CDR3: TGCGCCAGCAGCTCCACCAACGGGGGGGCCGGTACGCAGTATTTT.

This clone was counted a single time. The rearrangement uses TRBV27 and TRBJ1-4; TRBD1 might be the D (5 bases). CDR1 is MNHEY and CDR2 is SMNVEV in the germline V gene (reference sequence). The CDR3 has 12 amino acids. V lost 2 bases, J lost 8 bases, and 6 bases lay in between. CDR3 residues: CASSLRGEKLFF. DNA of the CDR3: TGTGCCAGCAGTTTACGGGGGGAAAAACTGTTTTTT. Looking up the rest from reference TRBV27 and TRBJ1-4 gives the full variable domain: EAQVTQNPRYLITVTGKKLTVTCSQNMNHEYMSWYRQDPGLGLRQIYYSMNVEVTDKGDVPEGYKVSRKEKRNFPLILESPSPNQTSLYFCASSLRGEKLFFGSGTQLSVL.

The CDR3 coding sequence is TGTGCCAGCGTAGGGCGAGTCTGCGACCGGGACAGGGGATCTTACGAGCAGTACTTC. This sequence encodes CASVGRVCDRDRGSYEQYF. The V and J genes are TRBV21-1 and TRBJ2-7; the table's D call of TRBD1 was not tested on the DNA. TRBV21-1 is tagged as a pseudogene. This CDR3 region has 19 residues.

The count of this clone is one. This rearrangement joins TRBV5-1 to TRBJ1-1, with 7 bases lining up with TRBD1. Germline V gene lookup returns CDR1 SGHRS and CDR2 YFSETQ. The CDR3 has 16 amino acids. After removal of 0 bases from V and 0 bases from J, the junction contained 5 bases not matched to a gene. The CDR3 sequence: CASSLDGDSLNTEAFF. The CDR3 nucleotides read TGCGCCAGCAGCTTGGACGGGGACAGTTTGAACACTGAAGCTTTCTTT.

The chain recombines TRBV9 with TRBJ2-5; D not resolved. The DNA end lines up better with TRBJ2-7; the J call may be wrong. CDR1 and CDR2 (germline): SGDLS, YYNGEE. The CDR3 has 15 amino acids. The CDR3 DNA reads as TGTGCCAGCAGCCTTAGCCCTGACTCCCCCTACGAGCAGTACTTC. Translated, it gives CASSLSPDSPYEQYF.

The genes are TRBV5-4 and TRBJ1-2; D possibly corresponds to TRBD1 (5 bases). V was pared by 5 bases and J by 2 bases, with 10 bases between. The CDR3 contains 13 residues. In germline, CDR1 is SGHNT, CDR2 YYREEE (reference sequence). The CDR3 spells CASRTEWNYGYTF. DNA for the CDR3: TGTGCCAGCAGGACAGAGTGGAACTATGGCTACACCTTC.

The rearrangement uses TRBV7-9 and TRBJ2-1; tentatively, D is TRBD1 (6 bases). Trimming pared 5 bases from V and 4 bases from J, leaving 18 bases between. Germline V gene lookup returns CDR1 SEHNR and CDR2 FQNEAQ (reference sequence). This CDR3 spans 16 amino acids. The CDR3 reads CASSARTDRFYNEQFF. CDR3 nucleotides: TGTGCCAGCAGCGCCCGGACAGATCGTTTTTACAATGAGCAGTTCTTC.

This sequence joins TRBV30 and TRBJ1-5, with 8 bases identical to TRBD1. The CDR3 is made up of 13 amino acids. Unmatched junction bases numbered 6, after V lost 3 bases and J lost 8 bases. The V gene's germline CDR1 is GTSNPN and CDR2 SVGIG (reference sequence). CDR3 DNA: TGTGCCTGGAGGAAGGGACAGGCGGAGCCCCAGCATTTT. As protein: CAWRKGQAEPQHF.

This rearrangement joins TRBV11-2 to TRBJ1-5; 11 bases match TRBD1. This CDR3 region has 14 residues. Trimming cost V 5 bases and J 6 bases; bases outside gene matches: 3. Germline V gene sequence: CDR1 SGHAT, CDR2 FQNNGV. This CDR3 reads CASSPGTGGQPQHF. CDR3 in DNA: TGTGCCAGCAGCCCGGGGACAGGGGGTCAGCCCCAGCATTTT.